Here is one T cell receptor beta chain with its context. The target antigen is unknown. Unrecorded immune exposure was likely among donors, who were nominally healthy when sampled. This specimen comes from a study of cytomegalovirus exposure and HLA in healthy donors. Across the study: Approximately 180 million T cells yielded about 120 million unique TCR beta sequences, as an earlier analysis found.

Whole-study findings and limits: Relative to the roughly 700-donor mean, N-insertions were reportedly fewer in an Asian-associated ancestry cluster in a later analysis.

The PCR ran on 60 Vbeta and 13 Jbeta primers. Clones were read by immunoSEQ multiplex PCR, and TCRdb kept only the in-frame ones, dropping some. Counted here are about 170,000 clones, approximately 78% occurring once; the ten biggest clones make up approximately 13%. The clonotype originates from a woman between 45 and 65 years old in good health and CMV-seropositive. Sequences were obtained from PBMCs.

The CDR3 region has the DNA TGTGCCAGCAGCTATCGTCGGGACAATGAGCAGTTCTTC. Translated, it gives CASSYRRDNEQFF. This chain uses TRBV11-2 with TRBJ2-1; D gene uncertain. Germline V gives CDR1 SGHAT, CDR2 FQNNGV. Trimming took off 4 bases at V and 5 bases at J, with 9 bases between the two ends. This CDR3 is 13 amino acids long.